A single sample is the source of the 10 T cell receptor beta chains below, sequenced in a study of CD8+ T cells in alopecia areata. Sequencing relied on a cDNA template that was reverse transcribed from extracted RNA. The method was immunoSEQ multiplex PCR; TCRdb's version includes in-frame clones alone and lacks a portion of them. The table has around 250,000 clones, less than 80% seen once. This specimen consisted of CD4+ T cells sorted from blood, obtained at week 0. These receptors were taken from a human donor with alopecia areata.

This clone was observed a few times. J is TRBJ2-1 and V is TRBV14; 10 nucleotides align to TRBD2. Trimming at V came to 3 bases and at J to 4 bases, leaving 9 bases not matched to a gene. CDR3 length equals 17 residues. Germline loops: CDR1 SGHDN, CDR2 FVKESK. CDR3 nucleotides: TGTGCCAGCAGCCATATGAGGACTAGCGGACCATACAATGAGCAGTTCTTC. Amino acids: CASSHMRTSGPYNEQFF.

This chain joins TRBV5-6 and TRBJ2-3; no firm D call. V was clipped by 2 bases and J by 2 bases, with 6 bases between them. The CDR3 has 13 residues. Germline CDR1 reads SGHDT; CDR2 reads YYEEEE. Here the CDR3 DNA reads TGTGCCAGCAGCTTCCGGACCACAGATACGCAGTATTTT. It translates to CASSFRTTDTQYF.

The chain carries TRBV5-6 and TRBJ2-3; TRBD2 aligns across 11 bases. V gave up 7 bases and J gave up 5 bases; unmatched junction bases: 6. The CDR3 length is 14 residues. Germline V lookup: CDR1 SGHDT, CDR2 YYEEEE. The CDR3 reads CASFLAGGGDTQYF. CDR3 sequence (DNA): TGTGCCAGCTTCCTAGCGGGGGGAGGAGATACGCAGTATTTT. Full variable domain (outside the CDR3, taken from reference TRBV5-6 and TRBJ2-3): DAGVTQSPTHLIKTRGQQVTLRCSPKSGHDTVSWYQQALGQGPQFIFQYYEEEERQRGNFPDRFSGHQFPNYSSELNVNALLLGDSALYLCASFLAGGGDTQYFGPGTRLTVL.

Remarks on this clone: The sample holds other DNA sequences that translate to the same CDR3. The CDR3 sequence is CAWSVLGDEQYF. In DNA, the CDR3 is TGTGCCTGGAGTGTACTGGGGGACGAGCAGTACTTC. The chain employs TRBV30 and TRBJ2-7; D assignment may be TRBD1 or TRBD2 (5 bases each). The CDR3 is made up of 12 amino acids. Trimming took 0 bases from V and 5 from J, leaving 8 bases between them. Germline V CDR1 and CDR2: GTSNPN, SVGIG (reference sequence).

The CDR3 loop reads CASSVDRGPSYEQYF. The CDR3 DNA reads TGTGCCAGCAGTGTAGACAGGGGGCCATCCTACGAGCAGTACTTC. The chain combines TRBV2 with TRBJ2-7, with 10 nucleotides matching TRBD1. The CDR3 contains 15 residues. CDR1 SNHLY and CDR2 FYNNEI come from the germline V gene. V lost 4 bases, J lost 1 base, and 4 bases stayed unmatched.

The J gene is TRBJ1-1, the V gene TRBV9, with TRBD1 matching 8 bases. CDR1 SGDLS and CDR2 YYNGEE come from the germline V gene. This CDR3 spans 15 amino acids. Trimming cost V 3 bases and J 0 bases; bases outside gene matches: 4. Here the CDR3 DNA reads TGTGCCAGCAGCGGCAGGGGGCTCGTGAACACTGAAGCTTTCTTT. Translation: CASSGRGLVNTEAFF.

The rearrangement uses TRBV6-5 and TRBJ2-2, with no clear D. The V and J ends lost 8 bases and 4 bases respectively, with 8 bases between them. Germline CDR1 MNHEY, CDR2 SVGAGI. The length of the CDR3 is 12 residues. Here the CDR3 reads CASGFSTGELFF. The CDR3 bases are TGTGCCAGCGGGTTTTCCACCGGGGAGCTGTTTTTT.

The chain employs TRBV19 and TRBJ2-1, with 12 bases identical to TRBD1. Germline CDR1 reads LNHDA; CDR2 reads SQIVND (reference sequence). The ends lost 3 bases at V and 7 bases at J; junction bases unmatched: 4. This CDR3 region has 15 residues. CDR3 amino acids: CASSMRDRGQNEQFF. CDR3 bases: TGTGCCAGTAGTATGAGGGACAGGGGGCAAAATGAGCAGTTCTTC.

Only one count was recorded for this clone. The rearrangement uses TRBV7-9 and TRBJ2-3; D assignment may be TRBD1 or TRBD2 (5 bases each). Germline V gene data show CDR1 as SEHNR and CDR2 as FQNEAQ (reference sequence). This CDR3 region has 15 residues. Trimming took off 4 bases at V and 2 bases at J, with 13 bases between the two ends. Here the CDR3 DNA reads TGTGCCAGCAGCTCCGGGGCATCATACACAGATACGCAGTATTTT. Translation gives CASSSGASYTDTQYF.

The genes are TRBV6-5 and TRBJ2-5; D perhaps matches TRBD1 (5 bases). This CDR3 region has 11 residues. The germline CDR1 and CDR2 sequences are MNHEY and SVGAGI. The V and J ends lost 6 bases and 5 bases respectively, with 7 bases between them. CDR3 in amino acids: CASSNRETQYF. CDR3 DNA sequence: TGTGCCAGCAGCAACAGGGAGACCCAGTACTTC.